The 8 T cell receptor beta chains listed next were all sequenced from one sample in a study of shared T cell receptors in the human thymus. TCRdb keeps only in-frame clones here, not all; method: immunoSEQ multiplex PCR. The table records about 730,000 clones, 80% to 90% of them present only once. These data also formed part of another study, on human thymus T cells.

Input material: thymocytes. These receptors all come from a girl less than two years old with a congenital heart defect.

J is TRBJ1-6 and V is TRBV19; the match to TRBD1 covers 8 bases. The CDR3 consists of 15 residues. CDR1 LNHDA and CDR2 SQIVND come from the germline V gene (reference sequence). V lost 5 bases to trimming and J lost 7 bases; unmatched junction nucleotides: 7. The CDR3 coding sequence is TGTGCCAGTAGTTTTCCGGACAGGGTAAATTCACCCCTCCACTTT. Translating gives CASSFPDRVNSPLHF.

V usage is TRBV18 and J usage is TRBJ1-2; the D gene is possibly TRBD1 (5 bases). The V gene lost 1 base and the J gene lost 2 bases, with 14 bases spanning the gap. The CDR3 runs 16 residues. Germline lookup yields CDR1 KGHSH and CDR2 LQKENI. In nucleotides, the CDR3 is TGTGCCAGCTCACCACTCCGACAGCACAAAAACTATGGCTACACCTTC. This encodes CASSPLRQHKNYGYTF.

This chain joins TRBV14 and TRBJ1-1, with D uncertain. There are 13 residues in the CDR3. V lost 4 bases and J lost 1, with 7 bases in between. Germline loops: CDR1 SGHDN, CDR2 FVKESK. CDR3: CASSLSENTEAFF. The CDR3 bases are TGTGCCAGCAGCCTTAGTGAGAACACTGAAGCTTTCTTT.

The chain uses TRBV5-1 and TRBJ2-2; unclear D gene. V was clipped by 0 bases and J by 5 bases, with 8 bases between them. The germline gives CDR1 SGHRS, CDR2 YFSETQ. The CDR3 is 14 residues long. The CDR3 DNA reads as TGCGCCAGCAGCTTGGGCACGCGGACCGGGGAGCTGTTTTTT. It translates to CASSLGTRTGELFF.

This chain links TRBV11-2 with TRBJ2-3; TRBD2 is a possible D gene (5 bases). V lost 4 bases and J lost 0, with 8 bases in between. Germline V gives CDR1 SGHAT, CDR2 FQNNGV. This CDR3 is built from 14 residues. The CDR3 coding sequence is TGTGCCAGCAGCTGCGGGCCCAGCACAGATACGCAGTATTTT. It translates to CASSCGPSTDTQYF. Full variable domain (missing parts from reference TRBV11-2 and TRBJ2-3): EAGVAQSPRYKIIEKRQSVAFWCNPISGHATLYWYQQILGQGPKLLIQFQNNGVVDDSQLPKDRFSAERLKGVDSTLKIQPAKLEDSAVYLCASSCGPSTDTQYFGPGTRLTVL.

This chain connects TRBV2 to TRBJ1-2; D perhaps matches TRBD1 (6 bases). The germline CDR1 and CDR2 sequences are SNHLY and FYNNEI. The CDR3 spans 16 residues. V lost 7 bases to trimming and J lost 0 bases, with 18 bases between them. The CDR3 nucleotides read TGTGCCAGCACTTACCCGAGGGAGGGGGCTAACTATGGCTACACCTTC. This translates into CASTYPREGANYGYTF.

V is TRBV5-4 and J is TRBJ2-3, with D maybe TRBD2 (6 bases). CDR1 is SGHNT, CDR2 YYREEE, per germline (reference sequence). V lost 2 bases and J lost 6, with 13 bases in between. The CDR3 length is 14 residues. CDR3 in amino acids: CASSFSGGKDTQYF. DNA of the CDR3: TGTGCCAGCAGCTTCTCCGGGGGAAAGGATACGCAGTATTTT.

The chain links TRBV5-6 to TRBJ2-7, with D possibly TRBD1 on 5 matching bases. The CDR3 contains 15 residues. Germline CDR1 SGHDT, CDR2 YYEEEE. The V and J ends lost 0 bases and 1 base respectively, with 11 bases between them. The CDR3 reads CASSLGWPGSYEQYF. The DNA for the CDR3 is TGTGCCAGCAGCTTGGGTTGGCCAGGGTCCTACGAGCAGTACTTC.